This T cell receptor beta chain was identified during a study of PD-1 blockade in mismatch repair-deficient tumors (dated by TCRdb to the late 2010s). In terms of the full investigation: Between September 2013 and September 2016, the trial enrolled roughly 86 consecutive patients with roughly twelve types of mismatch repair-deficient cancer, all of whom had received prior treatment and were progressing. Tumor-associated T cell clones in the peripheral blood of patients responding to PD-1 blockade were tracked using deep sequencing of TCR CDR3 regions.

CDR1 and CDR2 are drawn from the germline V gene: SGHRS, YFSETQ. V is cut by 3 bases and J by 5 bases, and the space between the germline ends is 17 bases. The CDR3 has 15 amino acids, counting the end cysteine and phenylalanine. Only the CDR3 region is kept as DNA, spanning 45 bases read in frame from base 1. The protocol used for the library was the immunoSEQ multiplex PCR assay. Imported from immuneACCESS, the table was reduced by TCRdb to in-frame sequences with V and J called. These copies leave out some clones; in studies compared against another copy, an unresolved V gene accounts for under half, and the cause of the remainder is not known. This sample gives approximately 23,000 clones in total; approximately 84% of them show up just once. The ten largest clones add up to about 3% of the sample. To note about this clone: Its antigen remains undetermined. No base qualities exist here, and no much larger clone lies one base off it.

Summary of the overall study and its limitations: After pembrolizumab, tumor-resident clones, which were often undetectable in blood before treatment, expanded rapidly and then contracted, generally ahead of radiologic responses.

The time point tag for this specimen amounts to: peripheral blood before pembrolizumab. For every enrolled patient, mismatch repair deficiency was confirmed by either polymerase chain reaction or immunohistochemistry. A few patients who responded to pembrolizumab therapy underwent TCR sequencing. In the phase II trial, pembrolizumab PD-1 blockade was tested prospectively in advanced mismatch repair-deficient cancers, no matter which tissue of origin the cancers came from. Peripheral blood T cell samples were collected serially, before PD-1 blockade began and at several time points afterward. The timing of each blood sample was reported as weeks after the first dose of pembrolizumab.

The TCR comes from an adult with mismatch repair-deficient cancer. This chain joins TRBV5-1 to TRBJ1-2, with TRBD1 as a weak D call on 6 bases. Sequencing used PBMCs, obtained before pembrolizumab treatment. The nucleotide sequence reads TGCGCCAGCAGCTGGACGTGGACAGCCAGTTATGGCTACACCTTC. Its protein reads: CASSWTWTASYGYTF.